Below, 8 T cell receptor beta chains from the same sample are listed, as sequenced in a study of T-cell reconstitution after alpha-beta-depleted transplantation in children. Preparing the TCRbeta library involved the use of unique molecular identifiers. TCRdb independently ran MiXCR on the PCR reads; one entry per CDR3 protein. The sample yields 70,000 or so distinct CDR3 sequences, about a tenth seen once. This sample comprised PBMCs, obtained before TCRalphabeta/CD19-depleted stem cell transplant. Receptors were obtained from a boy younger than 18 with acute myeloid leukemia, due to receive a stem cell transplant.

This clonotype was counted ten times or more. The V call is TRBV5-1, the J call TRBJ2-7, with TRBD1 matching 10 bases. Germline V lookup: CDR1 SGHRS, CDR2 YFSETQ. The CDR3 consists of 15 residues. Losses at the gene ends were 4 bases for V and 3 bases for J; bases not matched to a gene: 7. The CDR3 DNA reads as TGCGCCAGCAGCACCGGACAGGGGGGGATCTACGAGCAGTACTTC. It is translated as CASSTGQGGIYEQYF. Variable domain in full (rest from reference TRBV5-1 and TRBJ2-7): KAGVTQTPRYLIKTRGQQVTLSCSPISGHRSVSWYQQTPGQGLQFLFEYFSETQRNKGNFPGRFSGRQFSNSRSEMNVSTLELGDSALYLCASSTGQGGIYEQYFGPGTRLTVT.

This clonotype was seen ten or more times. The CDR3 spells CASSLDSLTDTQYF. DNA of the CDR3: TGTGCCAGCAGTTTAGACTCCCTCACAGATACGCAGTATTTT. The chain employs TRBV28 and TRBJ2-3; D is unresolved. Germline CDR1 is MDHEN and CDR2 is SYDVKM. The germline V and J ends were trimmed by 2 bases and 2 bases, with 8 bases remaining between them. This CDR3 contains 14 residues.

J is TRBJ2-1 and V is TRBV7-9, with 9 nucleotides matching TRBD2. Germline loops: CDR1 SEHNR, CDR2 FQNEAQ (reference sequence). V shed 2 bases and J 6 bases; nucleotides not matched to a gene: 5. CDR3 length: 15 residues. The CDR3 protein is CASSLSAGGLNEQFF. The CDR3 region has the DNA TGTGCCAGCAGCTTATCCGCGGGGGGGCTCAATGAGCAGTTCTTC.

A few counts support this clonotype. This chain links TRBV7-3 with TRBJ2-7; 8 nucleotides line up with TRBD1. This CDR3 comprises 15 residues. Germline V gene sequence: CDR1 SGHTA, CDR2 FQGTGA. V gave up 5 bases and J gave up 2 bases; unmatched junction bases: 8. In DNA, the CDR3 is TGTGCCAGCAGCCCACGGACAGGGATTCCCTACGAGCAGTACTTC. Translated: CASSPRTGIPYEQYF.

This clonotype was observed many times. This chain's CDR3 is CASSVRQKYGYTF. The CDR3 DNA follows: TGTGCCAGCTCAGTCAGACAGAAATATGGCTACACCTTC. This chain uses TRBV18 with TRBJ1-2; TRBD1 is a possible D gene (5 bases). This CDR3 spans 13 amino acids. V lost 5 bases, J lost 5 bases, and 12 bases lay in between. CDR1 is KGHSH, CDR2 LQKENI, per germline.

This clonotype was seen ten or more times. This chain joins TRBV24-1 and TRBJ2-3; D is ambiguous. V lost 6 bases and J 0 bases, leaving 15 bases between the germline ends. CDR1 KGHDR and CDR2 SFDVKD come from the germline V gene. The CDR3 contains 16 residues. DNA for the CDR3: TGTGCCACCAGTTCTTCTTTCCGCGAGAGCACAGATACGCAGTATTTT. Its protein product is CATSSSFRESTDTQYF.

This clonotype has at least ten counts. The chain links TRBV5-1 to TRBJ2-1; 8 bases match TRBD1. The CDR3 has 17 amino acids. Germline V gene data show CDR1 as SGHRS and CDR2 as YFSETQ. Germline trimming cut 4 bases from V and 3 bases from J; bases unmatched to any gene: 12. This chain's CDR3 is CASSAGFRDRYYNEQFF. As DNA, the CDR3 is TGCGCCAGCAGCGCAGGATTTCGGGACAGGTACTACAATGAGCAGTTCTTC.

In its sample, this clonotype was seen many times. This sequence joins TRBV12-3 or TRBV12-4 and TRBJ2-1; D perhaps matches TRBD2 (5 bases). Deletions cut 6 bases from V and 4 bases from J, with 10 bases between. The CDR3 covers 13 residues. The CDR3 loop is CASSELGYNEQFF. The CDR3 bases are TGTGCCAGCAGCGAACTAGGGTACAATGAGCAGTTCTTC.